The rows below give T cell receptor beta chains drawn from one sample of a study of cytotoxic CD8 clonotypes in ibrutinib-treated CLL. TCRdb's copy holds only in-frame clones and misses some; the assay was immunoSEQ multiplex PCR. Altogether 250,000 or so clones are present, 70% being singletons, with the ten largest covering just over 15%. Material: PBMCs, obtained after 24 months of ibrutinib treatment. All receptors derive from a human donor with chronic lymphocytic leukemia. The CDR3 runs from the conserved cysteine through the conserved F or W. A D gene is named only where the DNA matches it firmly. Only part of the rows carry a size: once, few, many, or a class if the clone is expanded.

d_gene,v_gene,abundance,j_gene,CDR3nt,CDR3aa
-,TRBV2,few,TRBJ1-1,TGTGCCAGCAGAAGGAGGGAGGAGAACACTGAAGCTTTCTTT,CASRRREENTEAFF
-,TRBV29-1,many,TRBJ1-1,TGCAGCGGGGCGGGCAGGGCGAACACTGAAGCTTTCTTT,CSGAGRANTEAFF
TRBD1,TRBV2,-,TRBJ1-1,TGTGCCAGCAAGGAGCAGGGGGGTTTGAACACTGAAGCTTTCTTT,CASKEQGGLNTEAFF
TRBD1,TRBV5-4,-,TRBJ2-5,TGTGCCAGCATGCAGGACAGGGGGCTAGGAGAGACCCAGTACTTC,CASMQDRGLGETQYF
TRBD2,TRBV11-2,-,TRBJ2-7,TGTGCCAGCAGCTTATCAGCTAGCGGGAGCTCCTACGAGCAGTACTTC,CASSLSASGSSYEQYF
TRBD2,TRBV5-4,-,TRBJ2-5,TGTGCCAGCAGCTTGGGTATAGCGGGGGGACAAGAGACCCAGTACTTC,CASSLGIAGGQETQYF
TRBD1,TRBV29-1,-,TRBJ2-2,TGCAGCGTTGGCCAGGGGGCGAGCGCCGGGGAGCTGTTTTTT,CSVGQGASAGELFF
-,TRBV7-9,few,TRBJ1-1,TGTGCCAGCAGCGGAACAGGCGCTGAAGCTTTCTTT,CASSGTGAEAFF
TRBD2,TRBV6-5,-,TRBJ2-7,TGTGCCAGCAGAACGATTGCGGGAGAGGTCGAGCAGTACTTC,CASRTIAGEVEQYF
-,TRBV28,-,TRBJ1-2,TGTGCCAACCGACCGTTACATAGCGGGGGCTACACCTTC,CANRPLHSGGYTF
-,TRBV7-6,-,TRBJ2-6,TGTGCCAGCAGCTCCCCCTTACTCGGGCCATCTGGGGCCAACGTCCTGACTTTC,CASSSPLLGPSGANVLTF
TRBD2,TRBV11-2,-,TRBJ2-5,TGTGCCAGCAGCTTAGATGGGGGGGGAGAACAAGAGACCCAGTACTTC,CASSLDGGGEQETQYF
-,TRBV5-8,once,TRBJ1-1,TGTGCCAGCAGCTTGGCCTTCTCTACCGGAGCTTTCTTT,CASSLAFSTGAFF
TRBD2,TRBV6-1,-,TRBJ2-1,TGTGCCAGCAGGAGCGGGAGGGCCTCCAATGAGCAGTTCTTC,CASRSGRASNEQFF
TRBD2,TRBV19,-,TRBJ2-5,TGTGCCAGTAGTATCTTAGGGCGGGGGAGCCTGGAGACCCAGTACTTC,CASSILGRGSLETQYF
-,TRBV5-7,-,TRBJ1-2,TGTGCCAGCAGCGACAGACCTTATGGCTACACCTTC,CASSDRPYGYTF
TRBD2,TRBV10-3,-,TRBJ2-1,TGTGCCTCCGCCGGCCTAGCGGGAGGGCCGGGTGAGCAGTTCTTC,CASAGLAGGPGEQFF
-,TRBV30,few,TRBJ2-7,TGTGCCTGGAGGGACACCCCCTACGAGCAGTACTTC,CAWRDTPYEQYF
-,TRBV29-1,-,TRBJ2-1,TGCAGCGTATTACAGGGTATCTATGAGCAGTTCTTC,CSVLQGIYEQFF
-,TRBV29-1,-,TRBJ2-3,TGCAGCGCCGGACAGAGCACAGATACGCAGTATTTT,CSAGQSTDTQYF
-,TRBV7-9,-,TRBJ1-4,TGTGCCACCTCGGAGTTTGGTAATGAAAAACTGTTTTTT,CATSEFGNEKLFF
TRBD2,TRBV5-1,-,TRBJ2-1,TGCGCCAGCAGCTTTGTGGGAGGGCCTTACAATGAGCAGTTCTTC,CASSFVGGPYNEQFF
-,TRBV9,few,TRBJ2-2,TGTGCCAGCAGCGTAGCTACAGCCGGGGAGCTGTTTTTT,CASSVATAGELFF
-,TRBV2,-,TRBJ2-7,TGTGCCAGCGGCTACGAGCAGTACTTC,CASGYEQYF
-,TRBV29-1,-,TRBJ2-2,TGCAGCGTTTTTGGGGTGGCCGGGGAGCTGTTTTTT,CSVFGVAGELFF
TRBD1,TRBV6-5,-,TRBJ2-7,TGTGCCAGCAGTAAGGGGACAGGGGAGAGCTACGAGCAGTACTTC,CASSKGTGESYEQYF
-,TRBV19,-,TRBJ1-2,TGTGCCAGTAGTATAGAATGGGCACAGGGCTATGGCTACACCTTC,CASSIEWAQGYGYTF
TRBD2,TRBV9,-,TRBJ2-7,TGTGCCAGCAGTCGTAGCGGGGACGATTACGAGCAGTACTTC,CASSRSGDDYEQYF
TRBD1,TRBV5-4,few,TRBJ2-2,TGTGCCAGCAGCTGGCGGGACAGGGATACCGGGGAGCTGTTTTTT,CASSWRDRDTGELFF
TRBD2,TRBV6-6,few,TRBJ2-3,TGTGCCAGCAGTCCCCCAGTGGCGGGAGGCACAGATACGCAGTATTTT,CASSPPVAGGTDTQYF
TRBD2,TRBV5-1,-,TRBJ2-5,TGCGCCAGCAGCCTGGTCTCGGGCGGGAGCGGCAGAGAGACCCAGTACTTC,CASSLVSGGSGRETQYF
-,TRBV6-5,-,TRBJ2-5,TGTGCCAGCAGTTACTCAGGGGGGAGGGCCCAAGAGACCCAGTACTTC,CASSYSGGRAQETQYF
-,TRBV7-2,-,TRBJ1-1,TGTGCCAGCAGCTTAGAGCAGGGCTTTGAAGCTTTCTTT,CASSLEQGFEAFF
TRBD1,TRBV14,once,TRBJ2-2,TGTGCCAGCAGACCCTCAGGGGGCACCGGGGAGCTGTTTTTT,CASRPSGGTGELFF
TRBD2,TRBV4-1,-,TRBJ2-3,TGCGCCAGCAGCCGAGAAATAGCGGGAGACACAGATACGCAGTATTTT,CASSREIAGDTDTQYF
-,TRBV6-5,-,TRBJ2-4,TGTGCCAGCAGCCGTGACGTTGGAAACATTCAGTACTTC,CASSRDVGNIQYF
-,TRBV9,-,TRBJ1-2,TGTGCCAGCAGCCCTTATGGGGGGGAAACACCGAACTATGGCTACACCTTC,CASSPYGGETPNYGYTF
-,TRBV5-1,-,TRBJ1-1,TGCGCCAGCAGCGGGGGGTCCGTCGTGAACACTGAAGCTTTCTTT,CASSGGSVVNTEAFF
-,TRBV27,-,TRBJ1-5,TGTGCCAGCAGTCAGCAGGGCAATCAGCCCCAGCATTTT,CASSQQGNQPQHF
TRBD1,TRBV30,-,TRBJ2-7,TGTGCCTGGAGTCCGACAGGGGTTGGCGAGCAGTACTTC,CAWSPTGVGEQYF
-,TRBV28,once,TRBJ1-1,TGTGCCAGCAGTTTTCCCGGACAAGCTGGAACTACTGAAGCTTTCTTT,CASSFPGQAGTTEAFF
-,TRBV30,-,TRBJ2-5,TGTGCCTGGAGTAGGATGGGGGAGACCCAGTACTTC,CAWSRMGETQYF
-,TRBV5-1,few,TRBJ1-5,TGCGCCAGCAGTTCGGGAGTTAATCAGCCCCAGCATTTT,CASSSGVNQPQHF
-,TRBV29-1,-,TRBJ2-7,TGCAGCGTTGACGCTCCCGGGACAAGCAACGAGCAGTACTTC,CSVDAPGTSNEQYF
-,TRBV11-2,-,TRBJ2-5,TGTGCCAGCAGCTTTGGGTTGGAGACCCAGTACTTC,CASSFGLETQYF
-,TRBV5-1,-,TRBJ1-1,TGCGCCAGCAGTCGGGAGGAGGGCGAGAACACTGAAGCTTTCTTT,CASSREEGENTEAFF